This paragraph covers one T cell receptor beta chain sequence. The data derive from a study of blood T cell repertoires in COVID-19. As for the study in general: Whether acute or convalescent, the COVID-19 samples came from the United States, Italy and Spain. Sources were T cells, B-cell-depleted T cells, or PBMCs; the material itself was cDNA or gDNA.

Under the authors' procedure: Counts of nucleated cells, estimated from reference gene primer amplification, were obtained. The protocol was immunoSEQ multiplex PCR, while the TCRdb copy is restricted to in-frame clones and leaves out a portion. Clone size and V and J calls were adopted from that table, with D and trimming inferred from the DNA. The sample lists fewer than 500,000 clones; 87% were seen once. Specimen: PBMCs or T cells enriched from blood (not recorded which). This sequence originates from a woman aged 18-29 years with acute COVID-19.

The CDR3 region is CATSTIDRGNSPLHF. The DNA for the CDR3 is TGTGCCACCAGCACAATTGACAGGGGTAATTCACCCCTCCACTTT. V usage is TRBV15 and J usage is TRBJ1-6, with 8 bases that match TRBD1. Germline CDR1 reads LNHNV; CDR2 reads YYDKDF (reference sequence). J was trimmed by 6 bases and V by 4 bases; bases with no gene match: 5. This CDR3 is 15 amino acids long.